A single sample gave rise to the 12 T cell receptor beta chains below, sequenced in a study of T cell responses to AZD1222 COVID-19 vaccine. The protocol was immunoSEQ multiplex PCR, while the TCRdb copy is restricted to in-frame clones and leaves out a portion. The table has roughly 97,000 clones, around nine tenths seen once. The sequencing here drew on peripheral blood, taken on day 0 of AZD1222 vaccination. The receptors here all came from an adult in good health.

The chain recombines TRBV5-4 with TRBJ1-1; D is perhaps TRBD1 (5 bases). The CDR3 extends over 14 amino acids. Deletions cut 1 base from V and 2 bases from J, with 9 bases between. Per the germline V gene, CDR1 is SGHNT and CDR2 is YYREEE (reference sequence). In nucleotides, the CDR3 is TGTGCCAGCAGCTTGCGGGGGGTCAACACTGAAGCTTTCTTT. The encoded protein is CASSLRGVNTEAFF.

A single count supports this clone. CDR3 in amino acids: CASSPDREKLFF. CDR3 nucleotides: TGTGCCAGCAGCCCGGACAGAGAAAAACTGTTTTTT. The gene calls are TRBV5-4 and TRBJ1-4; D is perhaps TRBD1 (6 bases). Germline loops: CDR1 SGHNT, CDR2 YYREEE (reference sequence). V was cut by 4 bases and J by 8 bases, with 9 bases left in between. This CDR3 has 12 amino acids.

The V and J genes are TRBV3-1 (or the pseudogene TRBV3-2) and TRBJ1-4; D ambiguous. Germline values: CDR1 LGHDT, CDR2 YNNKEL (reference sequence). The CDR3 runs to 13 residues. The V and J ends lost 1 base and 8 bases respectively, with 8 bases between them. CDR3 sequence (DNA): TGTGCCAGCAGCCAAGGGGCCTTGGAAAAACTGTTTTTT. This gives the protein CASSQGALEKLFF.

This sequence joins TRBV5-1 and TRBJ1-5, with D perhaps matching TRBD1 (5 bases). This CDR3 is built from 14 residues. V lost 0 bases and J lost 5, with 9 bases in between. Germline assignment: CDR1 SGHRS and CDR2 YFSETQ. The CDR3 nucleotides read TGCGCCAGCAGCTTGGCGGGGGGTGATCAGCCCCAGCATTTT. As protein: CASSLAGGDQPQHF.

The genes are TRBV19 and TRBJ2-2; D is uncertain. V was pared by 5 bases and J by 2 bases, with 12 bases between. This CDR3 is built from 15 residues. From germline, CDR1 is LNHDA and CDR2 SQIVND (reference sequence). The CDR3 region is CASSPGQPNTGELFF. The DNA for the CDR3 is TGTGCCAGTAGTCCTGGGCAGCCAAACACCGGGGAGCTGTTTTTT.

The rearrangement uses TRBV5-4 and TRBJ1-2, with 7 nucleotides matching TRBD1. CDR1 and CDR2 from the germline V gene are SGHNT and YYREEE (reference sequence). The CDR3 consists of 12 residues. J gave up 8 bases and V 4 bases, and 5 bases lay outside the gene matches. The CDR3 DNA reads TGTGCCAGCAGCCGGGACAGAGTCGGCTACACCTTC. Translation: CASSRDRVGYTF. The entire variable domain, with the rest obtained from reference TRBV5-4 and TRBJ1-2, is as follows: ETGVTQSPTHLIKTRGQQVTLRCSSQSGHNTVSWYQQALGQGPQFIFQYYREEENGRGNFPPRFSGLQFPNYSSELNVNALELDDSALYLCASSRDRVGYTFGSGTRLTVV.

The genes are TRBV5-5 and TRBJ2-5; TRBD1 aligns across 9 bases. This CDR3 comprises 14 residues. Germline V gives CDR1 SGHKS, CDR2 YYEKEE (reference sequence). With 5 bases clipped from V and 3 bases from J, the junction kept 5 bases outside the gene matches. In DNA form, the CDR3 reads TGTGCCAGCAGGAAACAGGGGGCTGAAGAGACCCAGTACTTC. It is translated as CASRKQGAEETQYF. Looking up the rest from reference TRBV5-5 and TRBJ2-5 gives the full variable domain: DAGVTQSPTHLIKTRGQQVTLRCSPISGHKSVSWYQQVLGQGPQFIFQYYEKEERGRGNFPDRFSARQFPNYSSELNVNALLLGDSALYLCASRKQGAEETQYFGPGTRLLVL.

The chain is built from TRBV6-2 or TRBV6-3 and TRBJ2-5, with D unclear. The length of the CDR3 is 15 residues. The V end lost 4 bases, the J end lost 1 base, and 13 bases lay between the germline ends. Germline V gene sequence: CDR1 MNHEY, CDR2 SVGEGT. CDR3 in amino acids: CASSSVLAGQETQYF. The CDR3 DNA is TGTGCCAGCAGTTCGGTCTTGGCCGGCCAAGAGACCCAGTACTTC.

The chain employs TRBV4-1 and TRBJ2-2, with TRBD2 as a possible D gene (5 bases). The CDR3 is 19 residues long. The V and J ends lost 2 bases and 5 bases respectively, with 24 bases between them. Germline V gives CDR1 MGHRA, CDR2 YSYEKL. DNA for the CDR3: TGCGCCAGCAGCCAAAAGCTTCGGGAAGTGTGGGCAAGGACCGGGGAGCTGTTTTTT. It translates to CASSQKLREVWARTGELFF.

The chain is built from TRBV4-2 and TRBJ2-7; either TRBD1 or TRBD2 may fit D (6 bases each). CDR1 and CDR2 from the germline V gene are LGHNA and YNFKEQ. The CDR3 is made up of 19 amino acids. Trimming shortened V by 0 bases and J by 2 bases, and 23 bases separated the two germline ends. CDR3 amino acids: CASSQEEGGRKLRPYEQYF. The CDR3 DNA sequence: TGTGCCAGCAGCCAAGAGGAGGGGGGTAGAAAGCTACGGCCCTACGAGCAGTACTTC.

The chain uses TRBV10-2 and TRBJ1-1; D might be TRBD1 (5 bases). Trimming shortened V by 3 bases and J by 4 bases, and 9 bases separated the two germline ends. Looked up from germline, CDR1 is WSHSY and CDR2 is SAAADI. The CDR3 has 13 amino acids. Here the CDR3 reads CASSDGRGTEAFF. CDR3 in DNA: TGCGCCAGCAGTGATGGGAGGGGCACTGAAGCTTTCTTT.

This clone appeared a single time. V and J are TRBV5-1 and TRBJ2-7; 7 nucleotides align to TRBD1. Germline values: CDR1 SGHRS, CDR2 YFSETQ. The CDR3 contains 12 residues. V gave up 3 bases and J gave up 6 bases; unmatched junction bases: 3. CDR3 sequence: CASSSQGFEQYF. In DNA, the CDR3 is TGCGCCAGCAGCTCACAGGGGTTCGAGCAGTACTTC.